The 5 T cell receptor beta chains below were found in one sample sequenced in a study of shared clonotypes between healthy human individuals (dated by TCRdb to about 2020). The receptor library was made with the immunoSEQ multiplex PCR assay. The immuneACCESS repertoire file appears here via TCRdb, limited to in-frame rearrangements. These files lack a portion of the clones; in checked studies, under half of the deficit traces to unresolved V genes, and the cause of the others is not known. Within this sample are approximately 320,000 clones, with 74% of them counted one time only. The ten largest clones take up 10% of the sample. The sequencing input was memory CD4+ T cells sorted from blood. This sample's cell subset or site label indicates: CD45RA-negative fraction. All receptors come from a man aged 25-45 years in good health.

The chain has TRBV5-4 and TRBJ2-7; 7 bases match TRBD1. Germline assignment: CDR1 SGHNT and CDR2 YYREEE (reference sequence). With 5 bases clipped from V and 3 bases from J, the junction kept 14 bases outside the gene matches. CDR3 length: 16 residues. This CDR3 reads CASRMDRFLCHYEQYF. The CDR3 DNA reads as TGTGCCAGCAGAATGGACAGGTTTTTATGTCACTACGAGCAGTACTTC.

The chain combines TRBV6-1 with TRBJ2-3, with TRBD2 matching over 9 bases. V shed 4 bases and J 5 bases; nucleotides not matched to a gene: 10. The CDR3 consists of 16 residues. Germline assignment: CDR1 MNHNS and CDR2 SASEGT. For the CDR3, the DNA is TGTGCCAGCAGTGGGGGCGGGAGGGCCCCGGGAGATACGCAGTATTTT. Translation gives CASSGGGRAPGDTQYF.

The chain carries TRBV27 and TRBJ1-2; D is undetermined. The CDR3 consists of 15 residues. V dropped 5 bases and J dropped 2 bases, with 15 bases sitting between them. Germline V lookup: CDR1 MNHEY, CDR2 SMNVEV (reference sequence). The CDR3 sequence: CASSVGPAGNYGYTF. The DNA of the CDR3 is TGTGCCAGCAGTGTCGGTCCCGCCGGGAACTATGGCTACACCTTC.

V gene TRBV5-1 combines with J gene TRBJ2-2; D is unresolved. The germline gives CDR1 SGHRS, CDR2 YFSETQ. The CDR3 consists of 13 residues. The ends were cut back, 2 bases at V and 6 bases at J, with 8 bases in the middle. The CDR3 sequence is CASSFGGAGELFF. DNA of the CDR3: TGCGCCAGCAGCTTTGGTGGCGCCGGGGAGCTGTTTTTT.

This sequence joins TRBV19 and TRBJ2-5, with D tentatively TRBD2 (5 bases). V lost 5 bases and J lost 6, with 22 bases in between. The CDR3 has 16 amino acids. The germline V gene encodes CDR1 LNHDA and CDR2 SQIVND (reference sequence). DNA for the CDR3: TGTGCCAGTAGTCCAGGCACCGCCCGGGGTTGGAAGACCCAGTACTTC. Its translation: CASSPGTARGWKTQYF.